This T cell receptor beta chain was captured in a study of CD4 and CD8 cells across lung adenocarcinoma regions. TCRdb fed the PCR reads into MiXCR, producing one record per CDR3 protein. Of more than 25,000 distinct CDR3 sequences detected, about 50% appear once; the ten largest clones hold 40% to 55%. Donors had localized lung adenocarcinoma, a non-small cell lung cancer. Germline V gene sequence: CDR1 DFQATT, CDR2 SNEGSKA (reference sequence). This CDR3 comprises 15 residues. This clonotype was recorded a few times. This clonotype originated in a male donor with lung adenocarcinoma. The CD4 and CD8 labels of this study may be unreliable. The chain uses TRBV20-1 and TRBJ2-1, with 11 bases lining up with TRBD2. The DNA end lines up better with TRBJ2-7; the J call may be wrong. Sequencing was carried out using CD8+ T cells from the center of a lung tumor. The CDR3 DNA is TGCAGTGCTAGCCGCCTTACTAGCGGGAGTTACGAGCAGTACTTC. Translated: CSASRLTSGSYEQYF.